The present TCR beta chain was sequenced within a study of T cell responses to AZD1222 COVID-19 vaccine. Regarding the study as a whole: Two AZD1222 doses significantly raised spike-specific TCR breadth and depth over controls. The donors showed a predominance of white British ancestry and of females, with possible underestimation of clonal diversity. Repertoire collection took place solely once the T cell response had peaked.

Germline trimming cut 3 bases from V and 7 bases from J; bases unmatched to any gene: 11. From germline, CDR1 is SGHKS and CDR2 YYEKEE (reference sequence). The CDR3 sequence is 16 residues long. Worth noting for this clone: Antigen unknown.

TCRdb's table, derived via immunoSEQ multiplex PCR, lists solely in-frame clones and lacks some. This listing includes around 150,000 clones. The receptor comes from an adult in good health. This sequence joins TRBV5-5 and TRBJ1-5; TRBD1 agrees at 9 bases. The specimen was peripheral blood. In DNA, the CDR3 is TGTGCCAGCAGCTCCCTAACCGGGACAGGGAGCCAGCCCCAGCATTTT. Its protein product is CASSSLTGTGSQPQHF.